Presented here are 27 T cell receptor beta chains from one specimen sequenced in a study of cytomegalovirus exposure and HLA in healthy donors. The PCR had 60 Vbeta and 13 Jbeta primers. Assay: immunoSEQ multiplex PCR; the TCRdb copy retains only in-frame clones and omits some. Found here are 150,000 to 200,000 clones, 60% to 80% of them singletons; the top ten hold roughly 2.9%. Sequences were obtained from PBMCs. The receptors come from a man in his forties in good health and CMV-seronegative.

The J gene is TRBJ1-1, the V gene TRBV2; 7 bases are shared with TRBD1. This CDR3 has 14 residues. The J segment lost 3 bases and the V segment lost 8 bases, leaving 9 bases of the junction unmatched. Germline V gene data show CDR1 as SNHLY and CDR2 as FYNNEI. The CDR3 spells CASSGLGGYTEAFF. DNA for the CDR3: TGTGCCAGCTCGGGATTAGGGGGCTACACTGAAGCTTTCTTT. Supplemented by reference TRBV2 and TRBJ1-1, the full variable domain reads EPEVTQTPSHQVTQMGQEVILRCVPISNHLYFYWYRQILGQKVEFLVSFYNNEISEKSEIFDDQFSVERPDGSNFTLKIRSTKLEDSAMYFCASSGLGGYTEAFFGQGTRLTVV.

The J gene is TRBJ2-1, the V gene TRBV6-5; the match to TRBD2 covers 7 bases. This CDR3 comprises 14 residues. After removal of 5 bases from V and 8 bases from J, the junction contained 9 bases not matched to a gene. The V gene's germline CDR1 is MNHEY and CDR2 SVGAGI. This CDR3 is CASSPMTSSDEQFF. The CDR3 DNA sequence: TGTGCCAGCAGTCCAATGACTAGCAGCGATGAGCAGTTCTTC.

This clone was seen a handful of times. The chain recombines TRBV6-4 with TRBJ1-5; 7 positions match TRBD1. This CDR3 has 15 amino acids. Losses at the gene ends were 10 bases for V and 6 bases for J; bases not matched to a gene: 15. Germline V gene lookup returns CDR1 MRHNA and CDR2 SNTAGT. DNA of the CDR3: TGTGCCAACTCCCTAATCAACAGGGGAGGTCAGCCCCAGCATTTT. This sequence encodes CANSLINRGGQPQHF.

This clone was counted only a few times. The CDR3 sequence is CASSLLNGGYEQYF. The CDR3 coding sequence is TGTGCCAGCAGCTTACTGAACGGGGGCTACGAGCAGTACTTC. The chain combines TRBV7-2 with TRBJ2-7, with D perhaps TRBD2 (6 bases). Germline V gives CDR1 SGHTA, CDR2 FQGNSA. V was cut by 2 bases and J by 3 bases, with 11 bases left in between. The CDR3 is 14 residues long.

This clone was observed a handful of times. The J gene is TRBJ2-3, the V gene TRBV27; 9 bases match TRBD1. V shed 2 bases, J shed 3 bases, and the junction held 0 bases outside the gene matches. Germline V gives CDR1 MNHEY, CDR2 SMNVEV (reference sequence). CDR3 length: 14 amino acids. The CDR3 nucleotides read TGTGCCAGCAGTTTAGGGACAGGGACAGATACGCAGTATTTT. It encodes CASSLGTGTDTQYF.

This clone has only one observation. J is TRBJ2-6 and V is TRBV2, with TRBD2 matching 8 bases. CDR3 length: 17 residues. The V and J ends lost 6 bases and 0 bases, in that order; junction bases with no gene match: 7. Germline V CDR1 and CDR2: SNHLY, FYNNEI. CDR3 in amino acids: CASRTGGGSSGANVLTF. For the CDR3, the DNA is TGTGCCAGCAGAACCGGGGGGGGGAGCTCTGGGGCCAACGTCCTGACTTTC.

The DNA for the CDR3 is TGCGCCAGCAGCCCGGTGGGACAGGGGGCCACAGATACGCAGTATTTT. Its translation: CASSPVGQGATDTQYF. This sequence joins TRBV5-1 and TRBJ2-3; TRBD1 matches 12 bases. The CDR3 contains 16 residues. CDR1 is SGHRS, CDR2 YFSETQ, per germline. Germline trimming cut 4 bases from V and 2 bases from J; bases unmatched to any gene: 5.

The CDR3 DNA sequence: TGTGCCAGCAGCTCCAGCGGGAGGGGTACAGATACGCAGTATTTT. It specifies CASSSSGRGTDTQYF. J is TRBJ2-3 and V is TRBV5-5, with 10 bases fitting TRBD2. Germline trimming cut 3 bases from V and 3 bases from J; bases unmatched to any gene: 4. Germline V gene sequence: CDR1 SGHKS, CDR2 YYEKEE (reference sequence). This CDR3 is built from 15 residues.

V gene TRBV5-8 combines with J gene TRBJ2-7; TRBD1 matches 8 bases. With V trimmed by 4 bases and J by 2 bases, 8 bases remained unmatched. The CDR3 spans 15 residues. Germline V gene data show CDR1 as SGHTS and CDR2 as YDEGEE. The CDR3, as DNA: TGTGCCAGCAGCCAAAGGGACAGGTCGGCCTACGAGCAGTACTTC. It is translated as CASSQRDRSAYEQYF. The full variable domain, rest sourced from reference TRBV5-8 and TRBJ2-7, is EAGVTQSPTHLIKTRGQQATLRCSPISGHTSVYWYQQALGLGLQFLLWYDEGEERNRGNFPPRFSGRQFPNYSSELNVNALELEDSALYLCASSQRDRSAYEQYFGPGTRLTVT.

In DNA, the CDR3 is TGTGCCTGGAGTGTACTAGGGCAGAATAATGAAAAACTGTTTTTT. This encodes CAWSVLGQNNEKLFF. This chain uses TRBV30 with TRBJ1-4; D ambiguous. The CDR3 extends over 15 amino acids. Germline assignment: CDR1 GTSNPN and CDR2 SVGIG (reference sequence). Trimming removed 0 bases at V and 4 bases at J, with 12 bases between.

This clone was detected a few times. The chain has TRBV5-6 and TRBJ2-5, with 8 positions matching TRBD2. CDR3 size: 15 residues. CDR1 is SGHDT, CDR2 YYEEEE, per germline. With V trimmed by 4 bases and J by 4 bases, 9 bases remained unmatched. The CDR3 nucleotides are TGTGCCAGCAGCCCGGAGCGGGGGTGGGCAGAGACCCAGTACTTC. It is translated as CASSPERGWAETQYF.

This clone was detected a few times. The chain has TRBV30 and TRBJ1-5; perhaps TRBD1 as D (5 bases). Germline V gene sequence: CDR1 GTSNPN, CDR2 SVGIG (reference sequence). The CDR3 runs to 15 residues. With 2 bases removed from V and 0 bases from J, the gap between germline ends came to 11 bases. The CDR3 DNA is TGTGCCTGGAGTCCCGGGGGTTCTAGCAATCAGCCCCAGCATTTT. Protein: CAWSPGGSSNQPQHF.

This chain links TRBV29-1 with TRBJ1-1; weak D call: TRBD1 (6 bases). Germline lookup yields CDR1 SQVTM and CDR2 ANQGSEA. V lost 7 bases and J lost 5, with 17 bases in between. The CDR3 has 13 residues. The CDR3 bases are TGCAGCGCAGGGGCCCTGATTGGGACTGAAGCTTTCTTT. Protein sequence: CSAGALIGTEAFF.

CDR3 protein: CASTHSGANVLTF. In DNA, the CDR3 is TGTGCCAGCACCCATTCTGGGGCCAACGTCCTGACTTTC. The chain joins TRBV9 to TRBJ2-6; D not certain. Looked up from germline, CDR1 is SGDLS and CDR2 is YYNGEE. V lost 6 bases and J 1 base, leaving 5 bases between the germline ends. This CDR3 is built from 13 residues.

The chain combines TRBV30 with TRBJ2-7; 9 nucleotides agree with TRBD1. Trimming took 5 bases from V and 5 from J; bases not matched to a gene: 4. Germline lookup yields CDR1 GTSNPN and CDR2 SVGIG (reference sequence). The CDR3 sequence is 12 residues long. CDR3 sequence: CAWGTGKNEQYF. The DNA of the CDR3 is TGTGCCTGGGGGACAGGGAAGAACGAGCAGTACTTC.

The CDR3 is CASRAQDSFSYEQYF. The CDR3 nucleotides read TGTGCCAGTAGAGCTCAGGACAGTTTCTCCTACGAGCAGTACTTC. The chain carries TRBV19 and TRBJ2-7; tentatively, D is TRBD1 (6 bases). With 6 bases removed from V and 0 bases from J, the gap between germline ends came to 15 bases. Germline CDR1 reads LNHDA; CDR2 reads SQIVND (reference sequence). There are 15 residues in the CDR3.

In this sample, this clone turned up a few times. The V and J genes are TRBV14 and TRBJ2-7, with 7 bases aligning to TRBD1. In germline, CDR1 is SGHDN, CDR2 FVKESK. With V trimmed by 3 bases and J by 5 bases, 10 bases remained unmatched. The length of the CDR3 is 15 residues. Written as DNA, the CDR3 is TGTGCCAGCAGCCACTTGTATAACAGGGGCAACGAGCAGTACTTC. Its protein is CASSHLYNRGNEQYF.

The table lists this clone with a count of one. The chain employs TRBV9 and TRBJ2-2; 7 bases match TRBD2. CDR1 is SGDLS and CDR2 is YYNGEE in the germline V gene. With V trimmed by 3 bases and J by 5 bases, 4 bases remained unmatched. The CDR3 sequence is 14 residues long. DNA for the CDR3: TGTGCCAGCAGCGCCCAACTAGCGACCGGGGAGCTGTTTTTT. Translation gives CASSAQLATGELFF.

The chain recombines TRBV19 with TRBJ2-1, with TRBD1 as a possible D gene (6 bases). V gave up 2 bases and J gave up 10 bases, with 15 bases separating them. The germline V gene has CDR1 LNHDA and CDR2 SQIVND (reference sequence). The CDR3 consists of 14 residues. For the CDR3, the DNA is TGTGCCAGTAGTATATCCTCTCCAGGGGTCGAGCAGTTCTTC. Amino acid sequence: CASSISSPGVEQFF.

The rearrangement joins TRBV2 to TRBJ2-7; 7 bases map to TRBD2. The CDR3 totals 16 residues. Germline values: CDR1 SNHLY, CDR2 FYNNEI. The V segment lost 4 bases and the J segment 0 bases; nucleotides outside the gene matches: 9. The CDR3 bases are TGTGCCAGCAGTGGGGGAGGGCCCTTTAGCTCCTACGAGCAGTACTTC. Translation: CASSGGGPFSSYEQYF.

The chain employs TRBV7-2 and TRBJ2-1; 14 bases fit TRBD2. The germline V gene encodes CDR1 SGHTA and CDR2 FQGNSA. V gave up 5 bases and J gave up 8 bases; unmatched junction bases: 5. CDR3 size: 15 residues. CDR3 amino acids: CASSRGLAGADEQFF. CDR3 in DNA: TGTGCCAGCAGCCGGGGACTAGCGGGGGCCGATGAGCAGTTCTTC.

This clone was counted a single time. V is TRBV19 and J is TRBJ2-5; D is unclear. The J call may be mistaken, given a closer DNA end match to TRBJ2-7. Germline CDR1 reads LNHDA; CDR2 reads SQIVND (reference sequence). This CDR3 is 13 amino acids long. The CDR3 DNA reads as TGTGCCAGTAGTGCGGCAGCGACCTACGAGCAGTACTTC. It codes for CASSAAATYEQYF.

The rearrangement uses TRBV18 and TRBJ1-1; 7 bases map to TRBD1. Germline trimming cut 3 bases from V and 5 bases from J; bases unmatched to any gene: 6. CDR3 length: 14 residues. Germline V gene data show CDR1 as KGHSH and CDR2 as LQKENI. The CDR3 reads CASSPGTVWTEAFF. In nucleotides, the CDR3 is TGTGCCAGCTCACCGGGGACAGTTTGGACTGAAGCTTTCTTT.

V is TRBV10-3 and J is TRBJ2-3; 13 bases fit TRBD2. Germline values: CDR1 ENHRY, CDR2 SYGVKD. The CDR3 is 16 amino acids. The junction had 7 bases not matched to a gene; V was cut back by 6 bases and J by 4 bases. CDR3 nucleotides: TGTGCCATCAGCGAAACTAGCGGGGGGGGTGCAGATACGCAGTATTTT. Amino acids: CAISETSGGGADTQYF.

The chain is built from TRBV6-6 and TRBJ2-7; the D gene is possibly TRBD1 (6 bases). The V gene lost 4 bases and the J gene lost 3 bases, with 19 bases spanning the gap. CDR1 MNHNY and CDR2 SVGAGI come from the germline V gene (reference sequence). The CDR3 loop spans 16 amino acids. CDR3 sequence: CASSSTTQGTLYEQYF. The CDR3 nucleotides are TGTGCCAGCAGTTCCACAACGCAGGGGACCCTCTACGAGCAGTACTTC.

As DNA, the CDR3 is TGTGCCAGCAGTTCGGGACTAGCGGGAGTAAGGAATGAGCAGTTCTTC. It encodes CASSSGLAGVRNEQFF. The rearrangement links TRBV27 to TRBJ2-1; 14 bases agree with TRBD2. The CDR3 extends over 16 amino acids. The germline gives CDR1 MNHEY, CDR2 SMNVEV (reference sequence). V shed 4 bases, J shed 7 bases, and the junction held 6 bases outside the gene matches.

V is TRBV7-2 and J is TRBJ2-5; D might be TRBD2 (7 bases). V lost 8 bases, J lost 4 bases, and 11 bases lay in between. The V gene's germline CDR1 is SGHTA and CDR2 FQGNSA. The CDR3 consists of 12 residues. The CDR3: CASRRGGETQYF. The CDR3 DNA follows: TGTGCCAGCCGGAGGGGGGGAGAGACCCAGTACTTC.